This passage covers 8 T cell receptor beta chains from one sample sequenced in a study of blood T cell repertoires in COVID-19. Here immunoSEQ multiplex PCR was the method, and the copy in TCRdb shows in-frame clones only, minus some. The sample has about 180,000 clones; less than 90% are singletons. Material for sequencing was peripheral blood. The receptor set was obtained from a woman aged 70-85 years with COVID-19, enrolled during active disease.

This clone was picked up a small number of times. V usage is TRBV7-9 and J usage is TRBJ1-1; perhaps TRBD1 as D (6 bases). V was shortened by 5 bases and J by 7 bases, with 11 bases between the two germline ends. In germline, CDR1 is SEHNR, CDR2 FQNEAQ (reference sequence). This CDR3 has 12 residues. Written as DNA, the CDR3 is TGTGCCAGCAGCGATTACAGGGATGAAGCTTTCTTT. The encoded protein is CASSDYRDEAFF.

The chain has TRBV18 and TRBJ2-1; TRBD2 matches at 13 bases. Germline V gene data show CDR1 as KGHSH and CDR2 as LQKENI. The CDR3 extends over 16 amino acids. With 3 bases clipped from V and 10 bases from J, the junction kept 9 bases outside the gene matches. The CDR3 nucleotides read TGTGCCAGCTCACCGGGAGGGACTAGCGGGAAAGAGGAGCAGTTCTTC. Protein product: CASSPGGTSGKEEQFF.

The chain employs TRBV29-1 and TRBJ2-1; 8 bases fit TRBD1. This CDR3 contains 11 residues. Germline values: CDR1 SQVTM, CDR2 ANQGSEA. The V gene end was trimmed by 7 bases and the J gene end by 12 bases; junction bases not matched to a gene: 8. CDR3 nucleotide sequence: TGCAGCGGGACGGACAGGGTCGTGCAGTTCTTC. This translates into CSGTDRVVQFF.

The genes are TRBV5-4 and TRBJ2-5; 10 nucleotides line up with TRBD2. The CDR3 covers 15 residues. Germline V gene lookup returns CDR1 SGHNT and CDR2 YYREEE (reference sequence). J gave up 5 bases and V 3 bases, and 7 bases lay outside the gene matches. The DNA of the CDR3 is TGTGCCAGCAGCTCTCCGGGACTAGCGACGGAGACCCAGTACTTC. It specifies CASSSPGLATETQYF.

V and J are TRBV24-1 and TRBJ2-5; a weak D match, TRBD2 (6 bases). There are 13 residues in the CDR3. Between the trimmed V and J ends, which lost 7 bases and 5 bases, there was a span of 13 bases. From germline, CDR1 is KGHDR and CDR2 SFDVKD. CDR3 in amino acids: CATRDAAGETQYF. CDR3 in DNA: TGTGCCACCAGGGACGCGGCGGGGGAGACCCAGTACTTC.

This chain uses TRBV19 with TRBJ2-2; 9 bases map to TRBD1. Germline lookup yields CDR1 LNHDA and CDR2 SQIVND (reference sequence). This CDR3 has 16 residues. V lost 9 bases to trimming and J lost 0 bases; unmatched junction nucleotides: 8. Here the CDR3 DNA reads TGTGCCAGCAGGGACAGGGAGAAACCGAACACCGGGGAGCTGTTTTTT. Its translation: CASRDREKPNTGELFF.

This chain links TRBV5-4 with TRBJ2-7; weak D call: TRBD1 (6 bases). The CDR3 has 14 residues. Germline values: CDR1 SGHNT, CDR2 YYREEE (reference sequence). The V and J ends lost 5 bases and 2 bases respectively, with 14 bases between them. CDR3 protein: CASRRRTEPYEQYF. CDR3 in DNA: TGTGCCAGCAGAAGAAGGACAGAGCCCTACGAGCAGTACTTC. The variable domain in full, completed from reference TRBV5-4 and TRBJ2-7, reads ETGVTQSPTHLIKTRGQQVTLRCSSQSGHNTVSWYQQALGQGPQFIFQYYREEENGRGNFPPRFSGLQFPNYSSELNVNALELDDSALYLCASRRRTEPYEQYFGPGTRLTVT.

V is TRBV7-7 and J is TRBJ2-3; 8 bases fit TRBD2. V dropped 1 base and J dropped 1; count of bases not matched to a gene: 1. Germline V gene sequence: CDR1 SSHAT, CDR2 FNYEAQ (reference sequence). This CDR3 region has 15 residues. The CDR3 sequence: CASSLGAGGTDTQYF. CDR3 nucleotide sequence: TGTGCCAGCAGCTTAGGAGCGGGAGGCACAGATACGCAGTATTTT.